This T cell receptor (beta chain) comes out of a study of Graves' ophthalmopathy and Graves' hyperthyroidism. Overall study findings and caveats: Blood also harbored most expanded thyroid clonotypes above 0.001 frequency. Classification of ophthalmopathy versus stable hyperthyroidism by a 13-signature model yielded around 88% sensitivity and around 80% specificity.

The sequenced template was RNA, covering the TCR beta CDR3 region. HTBI-primed first-round RT-PCR preceded second-round multiplex PCR. TCRdb reanalysed the multiplex PCR reads using MiXCR and keeps one entry per CDR3 protein. The table has some 390,000 distinct CDR3 sequences, around 20% seen once; the top ten hold roughly 1.4%. As to this clonotype: The antigen is unknown.

Per the germline V gene, CDR1 is MNHNS and CDR2 is SASEGT. J was trimmed by 2 bases and V by 6 bases; bases with no gene match: 10. This CDR3 has 16 amino acids. This TCR was recovered from a woman in her late teens or twenties with Graves' ophthalmopathy. Sequenced sample: peripheral blood. The V and J genes are TRBV6-1 and TRBJ1-5; 7 nucleotides match TRBD1. CDR3: CASSSRQGVGNQPQHF. The CDR3 nucleotides read TGTGCCAGCAGCTCCCGTCAGGGGGTTGGCAATCAGCCCCAGCATTTT.